Shown below are 24 T cell receptor beta chains from a single sample sequenced in a study of OX40 agonist ivuxolimab in advanced cancers. The protocol was immunoSEQ multiplex PCR, while the TCRdb copy is restricted to in-frame clones and leaves out a portion. The sample consists of approximately 67,000 clones, under 85% of them appearing once. The sequenced sample was CD4+ or CD8+ T cells sorted from blood, obtained in a trial of the OX40 agonist ivuxolimab. Receptors originate from an adult with an advanced solid tumor such as melanoma, head and neck, liver or kidney cancer.

V is TRBV21-1 and J is TRBJ2-5. TRBV21-1 is a documented pseudogene. This CDR3 region has 13 residues. This chain's CDR3 is CASRGECQETQYF. In nucleotides, the CDR3 is TGTGCCAGCAGGGGGGAGTGCCAAGAGACCCAGTACTTC.

The genes are TRBV19 and TRBJ1-5; D possibly corresponds to TRBD1 (5 bases). Germline assignment: CDR1 LNHDA and CDR2 SQIVND (reference sequence). V lost 5 bases and J lost 5, with 13 bases in between. The CDR3 extends over 14 amino acids. The CDR3 protein is CASSDDSNYQPQHF. In DNA form, the CDR3 reads TGTGCCAGTAGTGACGACAGCAATTATCAGCCCCAGCATTTT.

The genes are TRBV4-2 and TRBJ2-3, with D maybe TRBD2 (6 bases). V was shortened by 0 bases and J by 1 base, with 8 bases between the two germline ends. CDR1 and CDR2 from the germline V gene are LGHNA and YNFKEQ. The CDR3 loop spans 15 amino acids. The CDR3 DNA reads as TGTGCCAGCAGCCAAGATGGAGGGGGCACAGATACGCAGTATTTT. Translation gives CASSQDGGGTDTQYF.

This chain links TRBV2 with TRBJ2-2, with TRBD1 matching 7 bases. The V and J ends lost 6 bases and 3 bases, in that order; junction bases with no gene match: 7. CDR1 and CDR2 from the germline V gene are SNHLY and FYNNEI. This CDR3 is built from 15 residues. CDR3 in amino acids: CASREQGFDTGELFF. The CDR3 DNA reads as TGTGCCAGCAGAGAACAGGGGTTCGACACCGGGGAGCTGTTTTTT.

The V call is TRBV7-2, the J call TRBJ1-5, with 11 bases aligning to TRBD1. The CDR3 runs 16 residues. J lost 4 bases, V lost 0 bases, and 2 bases had no gene match. CDR1 and CDR2 from the germline V gene are SGHTA and FQGNSA. CDR3 nucleotide sequence: TGTGCCAGCAGCTTAGCTCGGGACAGGGGGAATCAGCCCCAGCATTTT. It is translated as CASSLARDRGNQPQHF.

The chain combines TRBV25-1 with TRBJ1-5, with no clear D. The germline V gene encodes CDR1 MGHDK and CDR2 SYGVNS. The CDR3 totals 14 residues. V lost 5 bases and J 3 bases, leaving 11 bases between the germline ends. The CDR3 loop is CASSHLEINQPQHF. The CDR3 DNA reads as TGTGCCAGCAGTCACTTAGAAATCAATCAGCCCCAGCATTTT.

This sequence joins TRBV19 and TRBJ2-1; 11 bases fit TRBD2. V lost 7 bases to trimming and J lost 7 bases; unmatched junction nucleotides: 9. The CDR3 is 15 amino acids. Germline V gene data show CDR1 as LNHDA and CDR2 as SQIVND (reference sequence). CDR3 loop: CASIATSGNLNEQFF. The CDR3 bases are TGTGCCAGTATTGCGACTAGCGGGAACTTAAATGAGCAGTTCTTC.

The chain combines TRBV7-2 with TRBJ1-5, with 10 nucleotides matching TRBD1. The junction had 6 bases not matched to a gene; V was cut back by 5 bases and J by 5 bases. CDR1 SGHTA and CDR2 FQGNSA come from the germline V gene. The CDR3 runs 15 residues. For the CDR3, the DNA is TGTGCCAGCAGCCTTAGGACAGGGGGGGATCAGCCCCAGCATTTT. Translation gives CASSLRTGGDQPQHF.

This clone came up once. The chain couples TRBV5-1 to TRBJ1-1; 7 bases match TRBD1. The CDR3 loop spans 13 amino acids. CDR1 and CDR2 from the germline V gene are SGHRS and YFSETQ. V lost 4 bases to trimming and J lost 5 bases; unmatched junction nucleotides: 5. CDR3 region: CASSPGQRTEAFF. The DNA of the CDR3 is TGCGCCAGCAGCCCGGGACAGAGGACTGAAGCTTTCTTT.

The chain is built from TRBV7-8 and TRBJ2-7, with D perhaps being TRBD1 or TRBD2 (5 bases each). V lost 5 bases, J lost 2 bases, and 16 bases lay in between. The germline CDR1 and CDR2 sequences are SGHVS and FQNEAQ. The CDR3 has 15 residues. This CDR3 reads CASSPQNGGPYEQYF. Written as DNA, the CDR3 is TGTGCCAGCAGCCCGCAAAATGGGGGACCCTACGAGCAGTACTTC.

The chain combines TRBV7-3 with TRBJ2-1; D unresolved. V lost 2 bases to trimming and J lost 2 bases, with 13 bases between them. Germline loops: CDR1 SGHTA, CDR2 FQGTGA. The CDR3 runs to 16 residues. Here the CDR3 DNA reads TGTGCCAGCAGCTTAGGTATAGGGCTCCCCTACAATGAGCAGTTCTTC. Translating gives CASSLGIGLPYNEQFF.

This chain joins TRBV10-3 and TRBJ2-7; 8 bases agree with TRBD1. The CDR3 contains 12 residues. Germline CDR1 is ENHRY and CDR2 is SYGVKD. The V and J ends lost 2 bases and 10 bases, in that order; junction bases with no gene match: 4. CDR3 coding DNA: TGTGCCATCAGTGAGGCTGGGACAGGACAGTACTTC. Protein sequence: CAISEAGTGQYF.

DNA for the CDR3: TGTGCCAGCAGTTACTCCCCAGGGGCCGACACTGAAGCTTTCTTT. Translating it yields CASSYSPGADTEAFF. V gene TRBV6-5 combines with J gene TRBJ1-1, with D perhaps matching TRBD1 (6 bases). Per the germline V gene, CDR1 is MNHEY and CDR2 is SVGAGI. This CDR3 spans 15 amino acids. Trimming removed 0 bases at V and 3 bases at J, with 11 bases between.

This chain links TRBV4-3 with TRBJ2-7; 11 bases fit TRBD1. V trimming: 8 bases; J trimming: 3 bases; junction bases outside the gene matches: 24. Germline loops: CDR1 LGHNA, CDR2 YSLEER. The CDR3 extends over 20 amino acids. CDR3 region: CASPTRYLRVGQGGFYEQYF. DNA for the CDR3: TGCGCCAGCCCTACGAGATACCTTAGAGTGGGACAGGGGGGGTTCTACGAGCAGTACTTC.

This chain links TRBV7-9 with TRBJ2-5; 7 positions agree with TRBD1. CDR3 size: 13 residues. The germline V gene encodes CDR1 SEHNR and CDR2 FQNEAQ (reference sequence). The J segment lost 4 bases and the V segment lost 6 bases, leaving 5 bases of the junction unmatched. This CDR3 is CASRMAGGETQYF. CDR3 DNA: TGTGCCAGCAGGATGGCAGGGGGAGAGACCCAGTACTTC.

This chain uses TRBV11-1 with TRBJ2-5; D is possibly TRBD2 (5 bases). CDR1 and CDR2 (germline): SGHAT, FQDESV (reference sequence). V lost 1 base to trimming and J lost 4 bases, with 13 bases between them. The CDR3 is made up of 15 amino acids. CDR3 in amino acids: CASSLDTSVTETQYF. Written as DNA, the CDR3 is TGTGCCAGCAGCTTAGATACTAGTGTCACAGAGACCCAGTACTTC.

The chain combines TRBV29-1 with TRBJ1-1; no clear D gene. The CDR3 is made up of 13 amino acids. V was clipped by 0 bases and J by 7 bases, with 12 bases between them. Germline V gives CDR1 SQVTM, CDR2 ANQGSEA. The CDR3: CSVEEVQPLEAFF. The CDR3 region has the DNA TGCAGCGTTGAAGAGGTACAGCCACTTGAAGCTTTCTTT.

The table lists this clone with a few counts. This chain's CDR3 is CASSPPRWLREASYNEQFF. CDR3 nucleotide sequence: TGTGCCAGCAGCCCGCCCCGTTGGTTGCGGGAGGCCTCCTACAATGAGCAGTTCTTC. The chain has TRBV21-1 and TRBJ2-1; the tabulated D call, TRBD2, remains unverified against the DNA. TRBV21-1 is flagged as a pseudogene. The CDR3 extends over 19 amino acids.

The chain's CDR3 is CAWSRGTGATSRSNQPQHF. DNA for the CDR3: TGTGCCTGGAGCCGTGGGACAGGGGCTACCTCTCGGAGCAATCAGCCCCAGCATTTT. The V and J genes are TRBV30 and TRBJ1-5, with TRBD1 matching over 10 bases. V lost 3 bases, J lost 1 base, and 15 bases stayed unmatched. Looked up from germline, CDR1 is GTSNPN and CDR2 is SVGIG (reference sequence). The CDR3 extends over 19 amino acids.

The chain links TRBV7-5 to TRBJ2-5. TRBV7-5 is a documented pseudogene. The CDR3 has 12 amino acids. CDR3 bases: TGTGTCAGAAGCTTAGCGGGGGAGACCCAGTACTTC. The encoded protein is CVRSLAGETQYF.

The rearrangement links TRBV18 to TRBJ2-1, with 7 bases that match TRBD2. The CDR3 extends over 19 amino acids. V trimming: 3 bases; J trimming: 3 bases; junction bases outside the gene matches: 17. Germline CDR1 and CDR2: KGHSH and LQKENI. The DNA of the CDR3 is TGTGCCAGCTCACCCCAGACTAGCTCGGGGCAATTGAGCTACAATGAGCAGTTCTTC. Translation: CASSPQTSSGQLSYNEQFF.

This chain links TRBV7-8 with TRBJ1-5; D unclear. Trimming removed 4 bases from V and 1 base from J, with 14 bases in between. CDR3 length: 16 amino acids. Germline CDR1 is SGHVS and CDR2 is FQNEAQ. DNA of the CDR3: TGTGCCAGCAGCTCGCAACCGGCGGGGAGCAATCAGCCCCAGCATTTT. It translates to CASSSQPAGSNQPQHF. Based on the CDR3 plus reference TRBV7-8 and TRBJ1-5, the full variable domain is GAGVSQSPRYKVAKRGQDVALRCDPISGHVSLFWYQQALGQGPEFLTYFQNEAQLDKSGLPSDRFFAERPEGSVSTLKIQRTQQEDSAVYLCASSSQPAGSNQPQHFGDGTRLSIL.

Here the CDR3 reads CASSYSRMQETQYF. CDR3 sequence (DNA): TGTGCCAGCAGTTACTCGCGCATGCAAGAGACCCAGTACTTC. This rearrangement joins TRBV6-5 to TRBJ2-5, with D unclear. This CDR3 region has 14 residues. Looked up from germline, CDR1 is MNHEY and CDR2 is SVGAGI. Trimming left V 0 bases short and J 2 bases short, with 7 bases between.

The V call is TRBV19, the J call TRBJ1-3; D remains unclear. Trimming stripped 3 bases from V and 0 bases from J, with 9 bases between. The V gene's germline CDR1 is LNHDA and CDR2 SQIVND (reference sequence). The CDR3 sequence is 15 residues long. This CDR3 reads CASSIGRSSGNTIYF. The CDR3 DNA reads as TGTGCCAGTAGTATCGGTCGCAGCTCTGGAAACACCATATATTTT.